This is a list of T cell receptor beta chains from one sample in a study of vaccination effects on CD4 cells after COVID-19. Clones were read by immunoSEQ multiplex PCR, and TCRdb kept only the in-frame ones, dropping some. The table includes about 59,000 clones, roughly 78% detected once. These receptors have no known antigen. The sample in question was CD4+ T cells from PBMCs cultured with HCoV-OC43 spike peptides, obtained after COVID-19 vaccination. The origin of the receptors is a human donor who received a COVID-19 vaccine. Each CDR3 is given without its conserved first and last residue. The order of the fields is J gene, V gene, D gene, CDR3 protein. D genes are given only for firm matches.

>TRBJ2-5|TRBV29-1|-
SVETGSRETQY
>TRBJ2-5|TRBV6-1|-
ASSESGRVRETQY
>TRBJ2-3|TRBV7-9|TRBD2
ASSFNWGTSGGAPDTQY
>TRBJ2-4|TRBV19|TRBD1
ASSIGGTGLSKNIQY
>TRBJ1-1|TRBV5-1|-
ASSTSQSPNTEAF
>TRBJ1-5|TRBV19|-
ASEGRVSELGNQPQH
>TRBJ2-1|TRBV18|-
ASSPGRISYNEQF
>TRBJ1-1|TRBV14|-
ASSQVSVNTEAF
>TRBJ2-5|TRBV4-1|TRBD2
ASSSQRLAGPETQY
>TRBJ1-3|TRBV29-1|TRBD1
SVTGASGNTIY
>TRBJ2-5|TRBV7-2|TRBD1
ASSLGSGSTGGGKTQY
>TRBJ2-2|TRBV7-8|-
ASSSVVSRTENTGELF